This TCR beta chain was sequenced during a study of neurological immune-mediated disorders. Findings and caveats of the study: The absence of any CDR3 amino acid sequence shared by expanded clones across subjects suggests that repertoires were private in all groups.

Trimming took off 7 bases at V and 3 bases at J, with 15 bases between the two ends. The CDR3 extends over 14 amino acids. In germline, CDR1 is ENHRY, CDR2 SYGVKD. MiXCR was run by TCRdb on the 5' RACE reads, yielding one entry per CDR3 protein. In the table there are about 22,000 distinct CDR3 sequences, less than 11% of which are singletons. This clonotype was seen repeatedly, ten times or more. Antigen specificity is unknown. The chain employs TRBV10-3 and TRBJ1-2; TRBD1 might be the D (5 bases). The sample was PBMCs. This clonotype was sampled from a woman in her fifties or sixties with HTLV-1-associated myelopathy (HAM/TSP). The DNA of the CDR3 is TGTGCCATCACCCAGGAGTGGGACTACTATGGCTACACCTTC. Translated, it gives CAITQEWDYYGYTF.